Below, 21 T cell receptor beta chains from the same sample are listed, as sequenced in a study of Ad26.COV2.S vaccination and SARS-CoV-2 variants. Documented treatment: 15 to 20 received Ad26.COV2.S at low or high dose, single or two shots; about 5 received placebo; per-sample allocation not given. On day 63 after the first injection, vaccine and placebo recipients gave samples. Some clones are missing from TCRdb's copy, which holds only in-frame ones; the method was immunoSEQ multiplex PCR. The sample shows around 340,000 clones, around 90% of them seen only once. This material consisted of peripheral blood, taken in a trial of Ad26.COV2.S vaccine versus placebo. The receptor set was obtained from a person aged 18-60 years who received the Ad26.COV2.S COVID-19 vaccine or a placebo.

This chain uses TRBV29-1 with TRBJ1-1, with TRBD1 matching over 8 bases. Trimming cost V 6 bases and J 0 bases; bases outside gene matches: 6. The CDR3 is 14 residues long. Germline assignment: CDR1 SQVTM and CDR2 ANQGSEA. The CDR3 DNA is TGCAGCGTCGGGACAGGAAACATGAACACTGAAGCTTTCTTT. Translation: CSVGTGNMNTEAFF.

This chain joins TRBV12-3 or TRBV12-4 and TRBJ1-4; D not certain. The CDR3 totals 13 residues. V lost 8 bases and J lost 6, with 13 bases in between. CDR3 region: CASVPAGDEKLFF. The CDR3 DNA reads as TGTGCCAGCGTTCCTGCAGGTGATGAAAAACTGTTTTTT.

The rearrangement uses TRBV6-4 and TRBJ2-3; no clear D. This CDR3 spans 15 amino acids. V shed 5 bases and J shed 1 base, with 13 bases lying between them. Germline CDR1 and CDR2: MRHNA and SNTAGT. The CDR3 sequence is CASSMVGEGTDTQYF. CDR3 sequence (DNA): TGTGCCAGCAGTATGGTCGGCGAAGGCACAGATACGCAGTATTTT.

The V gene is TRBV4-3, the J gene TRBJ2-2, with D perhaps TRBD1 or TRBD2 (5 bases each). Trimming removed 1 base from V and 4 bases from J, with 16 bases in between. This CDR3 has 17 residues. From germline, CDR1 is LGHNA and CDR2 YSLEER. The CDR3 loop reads CASSQVIGGLGTGELFF. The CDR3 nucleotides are TGCGCCAGCAGCCAAGTAATTGGGGGTTTGGGCACCGGGGAGCTGTTTTTT.

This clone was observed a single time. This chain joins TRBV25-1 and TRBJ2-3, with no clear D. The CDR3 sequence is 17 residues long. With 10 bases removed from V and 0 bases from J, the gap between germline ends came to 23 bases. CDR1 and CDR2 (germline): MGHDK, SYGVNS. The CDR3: CATMSLPGRPSTDTQYF. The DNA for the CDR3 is TGTGCCACCATGTCTCTGCCCGGCCGACCTAGCACAGATACGCAGTATTTT.

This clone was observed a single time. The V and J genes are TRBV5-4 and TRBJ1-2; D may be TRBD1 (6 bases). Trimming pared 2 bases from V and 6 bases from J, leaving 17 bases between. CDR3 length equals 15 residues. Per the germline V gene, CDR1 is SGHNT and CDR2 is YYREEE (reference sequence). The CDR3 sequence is CASSFLQGPRDGYTF. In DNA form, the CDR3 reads TGTGCCAGCAGCTTCCTACAGGGCCCGAGGGATGGCTACACCTTC. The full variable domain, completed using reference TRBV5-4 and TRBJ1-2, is ETGVTQSPTHLIKTRGQQVTLRCSSQSGHNTVSWYQQALGQGPQFIFQYYREEENGRGNFPPRFSGLQFPNYSSELNVNALELDDSALYLCASSFLQGPRDGYTFGSGTRLTVV.

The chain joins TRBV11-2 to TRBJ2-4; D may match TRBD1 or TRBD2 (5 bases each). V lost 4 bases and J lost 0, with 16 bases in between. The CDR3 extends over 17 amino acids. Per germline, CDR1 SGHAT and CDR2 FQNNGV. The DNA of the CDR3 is TGTGCCAGCAGCTCCCTAACGGGGCCTAAAGCCAAAAACATTCAGTACTTC. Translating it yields CASSSLTGPKAKNIQYF.

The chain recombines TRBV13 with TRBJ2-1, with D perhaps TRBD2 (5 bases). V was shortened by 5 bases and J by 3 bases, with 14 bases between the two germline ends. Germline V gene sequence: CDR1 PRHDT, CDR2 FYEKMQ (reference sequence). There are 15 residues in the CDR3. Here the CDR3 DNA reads TGTGCCAGCAGCCTCCCAGAACGGGGCTACAATGAGCAGTTCTTC. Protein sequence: CASSLPERGYNEQFF. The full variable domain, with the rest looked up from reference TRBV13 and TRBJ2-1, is AAGVIQSPRHLIKEKRETATLKCYPIPRHDTVYWYQQGPGQDPQFLISFYEKMQSDKGSIPDRFSAQQFSDYHSELNMSSLELGDSALYFCASSLPERGYNEQFFGPGTRLTVL.

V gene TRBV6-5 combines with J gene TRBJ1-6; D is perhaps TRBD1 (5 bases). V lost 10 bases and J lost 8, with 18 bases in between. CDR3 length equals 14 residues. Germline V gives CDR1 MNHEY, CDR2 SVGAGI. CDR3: CATHDRIEDSPLHF. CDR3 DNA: TGTGCCACCCATGACAGAATCGAGGATTCACCCCTCCACTTT.

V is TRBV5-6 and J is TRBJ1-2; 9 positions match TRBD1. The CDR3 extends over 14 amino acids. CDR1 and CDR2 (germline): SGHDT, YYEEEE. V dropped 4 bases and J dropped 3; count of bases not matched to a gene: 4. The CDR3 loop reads CASSRDRADYGYTF. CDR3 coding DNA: TGTGCCAGCAGCAGGGACAGGGCTGACTATGGCTACACCTTC.

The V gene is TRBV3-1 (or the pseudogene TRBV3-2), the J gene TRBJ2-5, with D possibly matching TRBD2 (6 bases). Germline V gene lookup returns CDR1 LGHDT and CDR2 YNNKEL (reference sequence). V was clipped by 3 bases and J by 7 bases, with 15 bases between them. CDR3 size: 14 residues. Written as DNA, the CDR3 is TGTGCCAGCAGCCAGGTGGGGGGTGAACGGACCCAGTACTTC. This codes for CASSQVGGERTQYF.

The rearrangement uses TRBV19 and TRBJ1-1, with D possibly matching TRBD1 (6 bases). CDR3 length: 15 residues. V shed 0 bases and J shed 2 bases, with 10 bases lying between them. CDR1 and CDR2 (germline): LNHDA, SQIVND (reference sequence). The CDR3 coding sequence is TGTGCCAGTAGTATAGAGGGGACACCTAACACTGAAGCTTTCTTT. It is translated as CASSIEGTPNTEAFF.

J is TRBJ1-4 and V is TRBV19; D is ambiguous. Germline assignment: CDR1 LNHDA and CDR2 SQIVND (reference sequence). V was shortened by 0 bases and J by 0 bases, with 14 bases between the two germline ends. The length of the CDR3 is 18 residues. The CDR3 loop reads CASSIDHFFSTTNEKLFF. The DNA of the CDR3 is TGTGCCAGTAGTATAGATCATTTTTTTAGTACAACTAATGAAAAACTGTTTTTT.

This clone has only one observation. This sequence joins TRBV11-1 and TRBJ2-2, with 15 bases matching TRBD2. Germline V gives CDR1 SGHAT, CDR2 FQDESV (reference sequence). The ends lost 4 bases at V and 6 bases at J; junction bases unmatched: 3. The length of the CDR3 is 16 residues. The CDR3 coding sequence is TGTGCCAGCAGCTCCGGACTAGCGGGGGGGTCCGGGGAGCTGTTTTTT. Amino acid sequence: CASSSGLAGGSGELFF.

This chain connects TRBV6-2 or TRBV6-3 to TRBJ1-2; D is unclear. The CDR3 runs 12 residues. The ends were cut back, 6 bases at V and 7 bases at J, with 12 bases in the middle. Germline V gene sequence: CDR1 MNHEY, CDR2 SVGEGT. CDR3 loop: CASSTLGGGYTF. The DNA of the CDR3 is TGTGCCAGCAGCACGCTGGGAGGTGGCTACACCTTC.

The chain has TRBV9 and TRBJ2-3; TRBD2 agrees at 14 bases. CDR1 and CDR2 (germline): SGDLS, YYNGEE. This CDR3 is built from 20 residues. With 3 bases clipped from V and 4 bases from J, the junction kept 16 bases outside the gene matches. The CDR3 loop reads CASSALTSGTSGSRADTQYF. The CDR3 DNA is TGTGCCAGCAGCGCCTTAACTTCTGGGACTAGCGGGAGTAGGGCAGATACGCAGTATTTT.

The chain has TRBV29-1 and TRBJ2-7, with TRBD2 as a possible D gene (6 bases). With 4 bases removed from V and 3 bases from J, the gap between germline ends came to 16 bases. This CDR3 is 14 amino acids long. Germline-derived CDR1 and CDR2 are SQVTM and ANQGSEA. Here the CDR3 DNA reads TGCAGCGTTGTATCTGGACTAACTAGCTACGAGCAGTACTTC. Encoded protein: CSVVSGLTSYEQYF.

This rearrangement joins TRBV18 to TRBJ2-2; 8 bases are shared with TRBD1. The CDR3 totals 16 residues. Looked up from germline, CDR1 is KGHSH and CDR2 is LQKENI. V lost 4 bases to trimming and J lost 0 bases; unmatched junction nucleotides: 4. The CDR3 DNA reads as TGTGCCAGCTCACGTGGGACAGGCTCGAACACCGGGGAGCTGTTTTTT. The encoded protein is CASSRGTGSNTGELFF.

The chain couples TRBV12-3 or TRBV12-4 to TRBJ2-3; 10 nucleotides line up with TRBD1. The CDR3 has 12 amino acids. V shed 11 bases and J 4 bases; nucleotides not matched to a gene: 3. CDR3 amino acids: CADGQGADTQYF. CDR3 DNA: TGTGCCGACGGACAGGGGGCAGATACGCAGTATTTT.

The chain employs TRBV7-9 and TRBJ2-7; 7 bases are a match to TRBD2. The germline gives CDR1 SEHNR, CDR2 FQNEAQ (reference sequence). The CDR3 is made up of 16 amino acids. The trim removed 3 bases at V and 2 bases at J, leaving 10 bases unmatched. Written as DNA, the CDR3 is TGTGCCAGCAGCTTCAACGTAGCGGGTCAGACCTACGAGCAGTACTTC. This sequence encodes CASSFNVAGQTYEQYF.

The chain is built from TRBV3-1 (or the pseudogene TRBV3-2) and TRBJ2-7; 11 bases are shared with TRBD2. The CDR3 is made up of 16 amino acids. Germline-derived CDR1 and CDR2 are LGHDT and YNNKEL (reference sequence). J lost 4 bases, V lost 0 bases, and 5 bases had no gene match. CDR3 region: CASSQDQLAGVYEQYF. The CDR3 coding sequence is TGTGCCAGCAGCCAAGATCAACTAGCGGGAGTTTACGAGCAGTACTTC.